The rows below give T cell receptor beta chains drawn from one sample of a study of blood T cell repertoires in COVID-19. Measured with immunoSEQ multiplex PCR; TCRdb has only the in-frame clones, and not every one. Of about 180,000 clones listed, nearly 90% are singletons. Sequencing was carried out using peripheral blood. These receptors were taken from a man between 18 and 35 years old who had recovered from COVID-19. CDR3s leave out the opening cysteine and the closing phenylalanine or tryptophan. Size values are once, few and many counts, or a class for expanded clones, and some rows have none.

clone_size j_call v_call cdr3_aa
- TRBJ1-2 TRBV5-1 ASSLNGANYGYT
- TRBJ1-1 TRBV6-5 ASSATREIAEAF
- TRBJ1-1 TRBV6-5 ASSYSAHLGNTEAF
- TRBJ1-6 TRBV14 ASSQDSGLGNSPLH
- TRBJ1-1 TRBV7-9 ASRTAPGPGFEAF
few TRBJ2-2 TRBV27 ASSSSGTVTGELF
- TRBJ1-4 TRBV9 ASSVGWDSKLF
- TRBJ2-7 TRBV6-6 ASQNDFYEQY
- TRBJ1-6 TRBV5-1 ASSLGWPSSYNSPLH
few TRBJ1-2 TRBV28 ASSLGTGLQGYT
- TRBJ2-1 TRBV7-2 ASSRDRGHYNEQF
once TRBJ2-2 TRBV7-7 GVRGAGELF
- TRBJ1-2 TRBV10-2 ASGTGDRYGYT
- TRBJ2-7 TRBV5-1 ASSVAGTSAYEQY
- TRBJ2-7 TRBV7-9 ASSLGSGKQY
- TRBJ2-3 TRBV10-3 AIRPASHSTDTQY
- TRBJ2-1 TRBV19 ASSIALADYNEQF
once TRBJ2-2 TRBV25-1 ASSSGRNRYTGELF
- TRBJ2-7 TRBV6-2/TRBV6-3 ASSLWPPGRYEQY
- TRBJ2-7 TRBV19 ASSIEVFYEQY
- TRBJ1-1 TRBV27 ASSLRENTEAF
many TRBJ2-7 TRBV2 ASLSSGRSEQY
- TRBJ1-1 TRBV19 ASSIDPVNTEAF
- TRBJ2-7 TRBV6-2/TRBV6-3 ASSPDRLSSYEQY
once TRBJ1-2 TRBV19 ASSIGSAGHLSSYT
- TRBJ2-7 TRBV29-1 SVELDGQAPYEQY
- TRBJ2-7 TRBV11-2 ASTPYHGSSYEQY
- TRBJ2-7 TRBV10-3 AISAGGTLSYEQY
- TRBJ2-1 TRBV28 ASRTLPPPPGLSSEQF
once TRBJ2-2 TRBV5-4 ASSSGTWNGELF
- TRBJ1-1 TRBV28 ASSLSRREAF
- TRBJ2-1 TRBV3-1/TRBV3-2 ASSQVTGSSYNEQF
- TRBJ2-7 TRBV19 ASSIIGLAGPYEQY
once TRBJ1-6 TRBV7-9 ASSLRQPNSPLH
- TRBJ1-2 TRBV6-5 ASRADMGTGSGYT
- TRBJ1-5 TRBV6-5 ASSYGRGNQPQH
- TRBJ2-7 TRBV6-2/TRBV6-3 ASSYSLGPSGGVYEQY
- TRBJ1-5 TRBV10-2 ASWEGMSAEPQH
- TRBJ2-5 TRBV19 ASSGASGGGKETQY
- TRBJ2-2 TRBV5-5 ASSLYPSGSPNTGELF
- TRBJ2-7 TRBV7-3 ASSLSRLAEGYEQY